Presented here are 31 T cell receptor beta chains from one specimen sequenced in a study of T cells in Graves' hyperthyroidism and ophthalmopathy. Template material for amplifying TCR beta CDR3 regions consisted of RNA transcripts. The HTBI primer set drove a first-round RT-PCR of the TCR CDR3. One entry per CDR3 protein, called by TCRdb with MiXCR from the multiplex PCR reads. The sample has roughly 720,000 distinct CDR3 sequences, around 15% seen once. Sequenced sample: blood. These receptors all come from a man aged 45-65 years with Graves' hyperthyroidism.

This clonotype was seen repeatedly, ten times or more. The chain employs TRBV7-2 and TRBJ1-5; D is ambiguous. The CDR3 contains 14 residues. Trimming took off 5 bases at V and 0 bases at J, with 8 bases between the two ends. CDR1 is SGHTA and CDR2 is FQGNSA in the germline V gene. The CDR3 loop reads CASSPFNSNQPQHF. DNA for the CDR3: TGTGCCAGCAGCCCGTTTAATAGCAATCAGCCCCAGCATTTT.

The chain uses TRBV19 and TRBJ2-7, with 8 nucleotides matching TRBD1. The V gene's germline CDR1 is LNHDA and CDR2 SQIVND (reference sequence). This CDR3 region has 14 residues. Germline trimming cut 3 bases from V and 4 bases from J; bases unmatched to any gene: 5. CDR3 DNA: TGTGCCAGTAGTATGACAGGGGCCTCATACGAGCAGTACTTC. Translating gives CASSMTGASYEQYF.

This clonotype showed up many times. The rearrangement joins TRBV7-2 to TRBJ2-5; TRBD2 matches 12 bases. The length of the CDR3 is 18 residues. Per the germline V gene, CDR1 is SGHTA and CDR2 is FQGNSA. Trimming took 5 bases from V and 5 from J; bases not matched to a gene: 15. The CDR3 DNA follows: TGTGCCAGCAGCCCCCCCGGGGCTAGCGGGAGGGGGCGGGAGACCCAGTACTTC. Its protein product is CASSPPGASGRGRETQYF.

This clonotype was detected ten times or more. The rearrangement uses TRBV3-1 and TRBJ1-1, with 7 bases matching TRBD1. The V segment lost 4 bases and the J segment 4 bases; nucleotides outside the gene matches: 6. CDR3 length: 14 amino acids. The germline CDR1 and CDR2 sequences are LGHDT and YNNKEL (reference sequence). In DNA, the CDR3 is TGTGCCAGCAGCCTAGGACAGGTATTCACTGAAGCTTTCTTT. Its protein is CASSLGQVFTEAFF.

This clonotype was observed a handful of times. This chain links TRBV28 with TRBJ1-4; D is possibly TRBD1 (6 bases). The germline gives CDR1 MDHEN, CDR2 SYDVKM. The CDR3 sequence is 13 residues long. Trimming stripped 9 bases from V and 7 bases from J, with 15 bases between. The CDR3 loop reads CASWDTEGEKLFF. CDR3 DNA sequence: TGTGCCAGTTGGGACACGGAGGGTGAAAAACTGTTTTTT.

This clonotype occurred a few times. The CDR3 is CASSRRGGFGYTEAFF. CDR3 nucleotide sequence: TGTGCCAGCAGTCGAAGAGGGGGCTTTGGGTACACTGAAGCTTTCTTT. The chain joins TRBV6-1 to TRBJ1-1, with 7 bases aligning to TRBD1. Germline V gene sequence: CDR1 MNHNS, CDR2 SASEGT. Trimming cost V 5 bases and J 3 bases; bases outside gene matches: 12. This CDR3 comprises 16 residues.

The chain has TRBV5-1 and TRBJ2-7; 8 bases align to TRBD2. With 4 bases clipped from V and 0 bases from J, the junction kept 6 bases outside the gene matches. Germline V gene lookup returns CDR1 SGHRS and CDR2 YFSETQ. The CDR3 spans 15 residues. CDR3 in DNA: TGCGCCAGCAGCCCCGAGACTAGCGACTCCTACGAGCAGTACTTC. As protein: CASSPETSDSYEQYF.

This clonotype showed up many times. The chain joins TRBV12-3 or TRBV12-4 to TRBJ2-1; D possibly corresponds to TRBD1 (7 bases). This CDR3 contains 15 residues. The V and J ends lost 1 base and 3 bases respectively, with 10 bases between them. CDR3 region: CASSLGQGGYNEQFF. The DNA of the CDR3 is TGTGCCAGCAGTTTAGGGCAGGGGGGCTACAATGAGCAGTTCTTC.

At least ten counts were recorded for this clonotype. The V call is TRBV27, the J call TRBJ2-7; D remains ambiguous. The CDR3 is 15 amino acids. Between the trimmed V and J ends, which lost 2 bases and 0 bases, there was a span of 11 bases. Per germline, CDR1 MNHEY and CDR2 SMNVEV (reference sequence). CDR3 coding DNA: TGTGCCAGCAGTTTAACTGGGTTCTACTCCTACGAGCAGTACTTC. It translates to CASSLTGFYSYEQYF.

A few counts support this clonotype. V usage is TRBV4-1 and J usage is TRBJ2-1; a possible D gene is TRBD1 (6 bases). The V and J ends lost 1 base and 8 bases respectively, with 18 bases between them. Germline CDR1 and CDR2: MGHRA and YSYEKL. The CDR3 runs to 16 residues. CDR3 nucleotide sequence: TGCGCCAGCAGCCAAGGGCCAACAGGGTTAAGCGATGAGCAGTTCTTC. This translates into CASSQGPTGLSDEQFF.

This chain links TRBV6-1 with TRBJ2-1; the D gene is possibly TRBD1 (5 bases). The CDR3 has 15 amino acids. From germline, CDR1 is MNHNS and CDR2 SASEGT. V gave up 7 bases and J gave up 4 bases, with 17 bases separating them. For the CDR3, the DNA is TGTGCCAGCACTGAGGACACGATGGAATACAATGAGCAGTTCTTC. It codes for CASTEDTMEYNEQFF.

This chain links TRBV29-1 with TRBJ1-2; D gene unclear. The ends were cut back, 3 bases at V and 4 bases at J, with 12 bases in the middle. Germline CDR1 and CDR2: SQVTM and ANQGSEA. The CDR3 loop spans 13 amino acids. This chain's CDR3 is CSVDAESGYGYTF. The CDR3 nucleotides read TGCAGCGTTGATGCCGAGTCTGGCTATGGCTACACCTTC.

J is TRBJ2-7 and V is TRBV20-1, with D unclear. Trimming stripped 0 bases from V and 5 bases from J, with 20 bases between. CDR3 length: 16 amino acids. Germline CDR1 reads DFQATT; CDR2 reads SNEGSKA (reference sequence). The CDR3 loop is CSARDLRGPHRDEQYF. CDR3 sequence (DNA): TGCAGTGCTAGAGACCTACGTGGCCCTCATCGCGACGAGCAGTACTTC.

The gene calls are TRBV7-2 and TRBJ1-5, with TRBD1 as a possible D gene (5 bases). This CDR3 comprises 15 residues. V was trimmed by 8 bases and J by 3 bases, leaving 17 bases between them. Germline lookup yields CDR1 SGHTA and CDR2 FQGNSA. In DNA, the CDR3 is TGTGCCAGCGGCCCGAACCGGGACGACAATCAGCCCCAGCATTTT. Its protein is CASGPNRDDNQPQHF.

This clonotype was detected a few times. This chain joins TRBV9 and TRBJ2-7; either TRBD1 or TRBD2 may supply D (5 bases each). Trimming left V 4 bases short and J 5 bases short, with 19 bases between. This CDR3 contains 15 residues. The germline gives CDR1 SGDLS, CDR2 YYNGEE. The CDR3 spells CASSPAGTSLDEQYF. Here the CDR3 DNA reads TGTGCCAGCAGCCCGGCCGGGACCTCCTTGGACGAGCAGTACTTC.

The V and J genes are TRBV12-5 and TRBJ1-5; TRBD1 matches at 8 bases. V was pared by 7 bases and J by 12 bases, with 11 bases of the junction left unmatched. The CDR3 has 13 residues. The germline gives CDR1 LGHNT, CDR2 FRNRAP. For the CDR3, the DNA is TGTGCTAGTGCTAGCCATAGACAGGGGCTCCAGCATTTT. Translating it yields CASASHRQGLQHF.

This clonotype appeared many times. The chain is built from TRBV27 and TRBJ1-3; no definite D call. The germline gives CDR1 MNHEY, CDR2 SMNVEV (reference sequence). Trimming removed 1 base at V and 4 bases at J, with 17 bases between. This CDR3 has 17 residues. CDR3: CASSLFVPAQPGNTIYF. CDR3 DNA sequence: TGTGCCAGCAGTTTATTCGTCCCGGCCCAACCAGGAAACACCATATATTTT.

This chain joins TRBV2 and TRBJ2-7; D possibly corresponds to TRBD2 (6 bases). CDR3 size: 14 residues. Germline lookup yields CDR1 SNHLY and CDR2 FYNNEI. Trimming left V 1 base short and J 3 bases short, with 10 bases between. CDR3 sequence: CASSEGDSHYEQYF. The CDR3 region has the DNA TGTGCCAGCAGTGAAGGGGACTCCCACTACGAGCAGTACTTC.

This sequence joins TRBV19 and TRBJ1-5; no reliable D call. This CDR3 region has 14 residues. The ends were cut back, 6 bases at V and 1 base at J, with 10 bases in the middle. From germline, CDR1 is LNHDA and CDR2 SQIVND (reference sequence). The CDR3 is CASRAWGSNQPQHF. The CDR3 DNA reads TGTGCCAGTAGAGCATGGGGAAGCAATCAGCCCCAGCATTTT. The full variable domain, rest sourced from reference TRBV19 and TRBJ1-5, is DGGITQSPKYLFRKEGQNVTLSCEQNLNHDAMYWYRQDPGQGLRLIYYSQIVNDFQKGDIAEGYSVSREKKESFPLTVTSAQKNPTAFYLCASRAWGSNQPQHFGDGTRLSIL.

This clonotype was observed at least ten times. The chain links TRBV27 to TRBJ2-7; the match to TRBD1 covers 8 bases. Germline-derived CDR1 and CDR2 are MNHEY and SMNVEV (reference sequence). The J segment lost 6 bases and the V segment lost 3 bases, leaving 4 bases of the junction unmatched. This CDR3 is built from 13 residues. The CDR3 region has the DNA TGTGCCAGCAGTTTCCGGACAGGGTTCGAGCAGTACTTC. Translating gives CASSFRTGFEQYF.

This clonotype was picked up many times. J is TRBJ2-7 and V is TRBV24-1; D is uncertain. The germline CDR1 and CDR2 sequences are KGHDR and SFDVKD. Trimming took 0 bases from V and 7 from J, leaving 6 bases between them. This CDR3 is 12 amino acids long. The CDR3 bases are TGTGCCACCAGTGATTTGCAGGAGGAGCAGTACTTC. This translates into CATSDLQEEQYF.

This clonotype has a handful of counts. V usage is TRBV6-1 and J usage is TRBJ2-3, with D possibly TRBD2 on 6 matching bases. Looked up from germline, CDR1 is MNHNS and CDR2 is SASEGT. Trimming stripped 6 bases from V and 2 bases from J, with 12 bases between. The CDR3 length is 14 residues. The CDR3 nucleotides are TGTGCCAGCAGAGCCGGGAGAGCCACAGATACGCAGTATTTT. Its protein is CASRAGRATDTQYF.

This clonotype was observed at least ten times. The CDR3 DNA is TGTGCCAGCAGTGAAGAATGGGGACTCCCAGAGACCCAGTACTTC. This codes for CASSEEWGLPETQYF. The chain is built from TRBV6-1 and TRBJ2-5; tentative D call: TRBD2 (6 bases). The CDR3 contains 15 residues. The germline CDR1 and CDR2 sequences are MNHNS and SASEGT. Trimming pared 1 base from V and 4 bases from J, leaving 13 bases between.

This clonotype was seen repeatedly, ten times or more. The chain uses TRBV2 and TRBJ1-1; D gene ambiguous. V was trimmed by 5 bases and J by 0 bases, leaving 13 bases between them. The CDR3 is 15 amino acids. Germline CDR1 is SNHLY and CDR2 is FYNNEI. As DNA, the CDR3 is TGTGCCAGCAGTAACCGGCAAATACTGAACACTGAAGCTTTCTTT. Translated, it gives CASSNRQILNTEAFF.

This clonotype was recorded at least ten times. The rearrangement uses TRBV11-2 and TRBJ2-7; D tentatively fits TRBD1 or TRBD2 (5 bases each). Looked up from germline, CDR1 is SGHAT and CDR2 is FQNNGV. The CDR3 covers 14 residues. V lost 2 bases and J lost 5, with 13 bases in between. The CDR3 DNA follows: TGTGCCAGCAGCTTATCTCCGGGACCCCACGAGCAGTACTTC. Protein sequence: CASSLSPGPHEQYF. The full variable domain, completed using reference TRBV11-2 and TRBJ2-7, is EAGVAQSPRYKIIEKRQSVAFWCNPISGHATLYWYQQILGQGPKLLIQFQNNGVVDDSQLPKDRFSAERLKGVDSTLKIQPAKLEDSAVYLCASSLSPGPHEQYFGPGTRLTVT.

Note on this clonotype: This may come from a read error, since a much larger clone is one base off. The V gene is TRBV28, the J gene TRBJ2-7; tentatively, D is TRBD1 or TRBD2 (5 bases each). This CDR3 has 11 amino acids. Trimming removed 11 bases at V and 3 bases at J, with 11 bases between. Germline loops: CDR1 MDHEN, CDR2 SYDVKM. This chain's CDR3 is CAGSRGYEQYF. The CDR3 DNA reads as TGTGCCGGGAGTAGGGGCTACGAGCAGTACTTC.

This clonotype was picked up many times. The V and J genes are TRBV11-2 and TRBJ1-1; no reliable D call. V lost 2 bases and J 4 bases, leaving 8 bases between the germline ends. Germline V gene lookup returns CDR1 SGHAT and CDR2 FQNNGV. CDR3 length: 13 amino acids. CDR3 in DNA: TGTGCCAGCAGCTTAATCGGAGGCACTGAAGCTTTCTTT. Amino acids: CASSLIGGTEAFF.

This sequence joins TRBV3-1 and TRBJ1-4; 9 bases are a match to TRBD1. The CDR3 consists of 13 residues. V lost 4 bases to trimming and J lost 12 bases; unmatched junction nucleotides: 6. Germline values: CDR1 LGHDT, CDR2 YNNKEL (reference sequence). CDR3 coding DNA: TGTGCCAGCAGCCCCTGGGACAGGGAGGAACTGTTTTTT. Protein product: CASSPWDREELFF.

In its sample, this clonotype was seen a few times. The chain is built from TRBV10-3 and TRBJ2-3; TRBD1 is a possible D gene (6 bases). Germline CDR1 ENHRY, CDR2 SYGVKD. With 4 bases removed from V and 3 bases from J, the gap between germline ends came to 8 bases. CDR3 length: 13 residues. CDR3 protein: CAISVGGTDTQYF. The CDR3 nucleotides read TGTGCCATCAGTGTAGGGGGTACAGATACGCAGTATTTT.

This clonotype was picked up a small number of times. The J gene is TRBJ1-6, the V gene TRBV13; 7 bases agree with TRBD1. This CDR3 region has 16 residues. Trimming cost V 8 bases and J 3 bases; bases outside gene matches: 10. Germline CDR1 reads PRHDT; CDR2 reads FYEKMQ (reference sequence). The CDR3 DNA is TGTGCCAGCTCCTTGGCCCCAGGGGGCTATAATTCACCCCTCCACTTT. Amino acids: CASSLAPGGYNSPLHF.

This sequence joins TRBV28 and TRBJ1-5, with D hard to call. The CDR3 runs 17 residues. Germline V CDR1 and CDR2: MDHEN, SYDVKM. Trimming shortened V by 7 bases and J by 3 bases, and 22 bases separated the two germline ends. CDR3 sequence (DNA): TGTGCCAGCACTCCCAGGTCGAGAATATGGGTCAATCAGCCCCAGCATTTT. Residues: CASTPRSRIWVNQPQHF.